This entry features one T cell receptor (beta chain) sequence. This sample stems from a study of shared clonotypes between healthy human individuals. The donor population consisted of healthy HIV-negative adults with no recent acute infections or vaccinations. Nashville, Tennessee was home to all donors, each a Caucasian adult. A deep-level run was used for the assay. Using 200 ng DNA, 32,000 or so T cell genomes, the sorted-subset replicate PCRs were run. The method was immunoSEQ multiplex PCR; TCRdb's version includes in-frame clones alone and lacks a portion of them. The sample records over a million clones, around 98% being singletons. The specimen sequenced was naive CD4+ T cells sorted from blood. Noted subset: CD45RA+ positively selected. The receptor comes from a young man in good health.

The chain's CDR3 is CSVVLGDEKLFF. CDR3 nucleotides: TGCAGCGTTGTACTGGGAGATGAAAAACTGTTTTTT. V usage is TRBV29-1 and J usage is TRBJ1-4; D uncertain. The CDR3 is 12 residues long. V was pared by 4 bases and J by 6 bases, with 9 bases between. Germline V CDR1 and CDR2: SQVTM, ANQGSEA.